The next 10 T cell receptor beta chains were all read from a single sample in a study of breast tumors, draining lymph nodes, adjacent tissues. TCRdb re-called the multiplex PCR reads with MiXCR, one entry per CDR3 protein. The table includes 150,000 to 200,000 distinct CDR3 sequences, over 25% detected once. Axillary draining lymph nodes of breast cancer patients supplied the node samples. Input material: axillary lymph node tissue. These receptors were taken from a female donor with breast cancer. Some clones in this sample may be carry-over from other donors' samples.

In regard to this clonotype: A read error may explain this, as a much larger clone is one base away. The chain employs TRBV11-2 and TRBJ1-2; D possibly corresponds to TRBD1 (6 bases). Germline V gene sequence: CDR1 SGHAT, CDR2 FQNNGV. CDR3 length equals 15 residues. In nucleotides, the CDR3 is TGTGCCAGCAGCTTAGAGGGGGCGGGGGACTATGGCTACGCCTTC. It encodes CASSLEGAGDYGYAF.

Points on this clonotype: This sequence may be a read error, since a much larger clone differs from it by one base. This chain uses TRBV6-6 with TRBJ1-5; unclear D gene. The germline gives CDR1 MNHNY, CDR2 SVGAGI (reference sequence). The CDR3 is 13 amino acids. The V and J ends lost 6 bases and 4 bases respectively, with 10 bases between them. Written as DNA, the CDR3 is TGTGCCAGCAGCCGGGCGAGGAATCAGCCCCAGCATTTT. Translating it yields CASSRARNQPQHF.

To note about this clonotype: The junction and the germline gene differ at one end; a read error may be behind it. This chain links TRBV7-2 with TRBJ2-5, with TRBD2 matching 9 bases. This CDR3 region has 17 residues. Germline CDR1 and CDR2: SGHTA and FQGNSA. For the CDR3, the DNA is TGTGCCAGCGGCTTAGTTGTAGCGGGGGACAACCAAGAGACCCAGTACTTC. This encodes CASGLVVAGDNQETQYF. Drawing the rest from reference TRBV7-2 and TRBJ2-5, the complete variable domain is GAGVSQSPSNKVTEKGKDVELRCDPISGHTALYWYRQSLGQGLEFLIYFQGNSAPDKSGLPSDRFSAERTGGSVSTLTIQRTQQEDSAVYLCASGLVVAGDNQETQYFGPGTRLLVL.

About this clonotype itself: Possible read error: a much larger clone is one base away. The V and J genes are TRBV3-1 and TRBJ2-7, with 8 bases fitting TRBD2. The V gene's germline CDR1 is LGHDT and CDR2 YNNKEL (reference sequence). The CDR3 has 14 residues. The CDR3 DNA is TGTCCCAGCAGCCCCACGGGGGGGCCACACGAGCAGTACTTC. Translated, it gives CPSSPTGGPHEQYF.

On this clonotype: This may arise from a read error, as a much more abundant clone is one base away. The CDR3 ends on some other residue instead of the conserved phenylalanine or tryptophan, so this is likely a read error. It is unclear where the CDR3 begins or ends on the DNA, so no DNA is shown, and the CDR3 is as TCRdb lists it. This chain connects TRBV9 to TRBJ2-5; whether TRBD1, the table's D call, matches the DNA was not checked. The CDR3 sequence runs 13 residues, both termini included. Germline loops: CDR1 SGDLS, CDR2 YYNGEE. CDR3 protein: CASSVEGGRTLYS.

In its sample, this clonotype was seen many times. V usage is TRBV5-6 and J usage is TRBJ1-3, with D maybe TRBD1 (5 bases). Deletions cut 2 bases from V and 0 bases from J, with 12 bases between. The CDR3 runs 16 residues. CDR1 and CDR2 (germline): SGHDT, YYEEEE. The CDR3 DNA reads as TGTGCCAGCAGCTTCCGGACATCCGCCTCTGGAAACACCATATATTTT. Amino acid sequence: CASSFRTSASGNTIYF.

This clonotype was recorded many times. The chain carries TRBV19 and TRBJ1-5, with 7 bases lining up with TRBD1. With V trimmed by 7 bases and J by 0 bases, 9 bases remained unmatched. Germline lookup yields CDR1 LNHDA and CDR2 SQIVND (reference sequence). This CDR3 comprises 16 residues. This CDR3 is CASTLGGSDSNQPQHF. CDR3 in DNA: TGTGCCAGTACCTTAGGGGGCAGTGATAGCAATCAGCCCCAGCATTTT. The full variable domain, its missing parts supplied by reference TRBV19 and TRBJ1-5, is DGGITQSPKYLFRKEGQNVTLSCEQNLNHDAMYWYRQDPGQGLRLIYYSQIVNDFQKGDIAEGYSVSREKKESFPLTVTSAQKNPTAFYLCASTLGGSDSNQPQHFGDGTRLSIL.

The chain uses TRBV2 and TRBJ1-1, with D possibly TRBD1 on 6 matching bases. This CDR3 region has 14 residues. CDR1 and CDR2 (germline): SNHLY, FYNNEI. Trimming took 4 bases from V and 4 from J, leaving 13 bases between them. The CDR3 reads CASSARGAITEAFF. DNA of the CDR3: TGTGCCAGCAGTGCAAGGGGGGCGATCACTGAAGCTTTCTTT.

Details on this clonotype: A much larger clone lies a single base off, so this may be a read error. The genes are TRBV3-1 and TRBJ2-7; no reliable D call. This CDR3 has 13 amino acids. The V gene's germline CDR1 is LGHDT and CDR2 YNNKEL (reference sequence). In nucleotides, the CDR3 is TGTCCCAGCAGCCAAGACGGGCCCTACGAGCAGTACTTC. This translates into CPSSQDGPYEQYF.

This clonotype occurred many times. V usage is TRBV2 and J usage is TRBJ1-6, with 9 bases aligning to TRBD1. There are 13 residues in the CDR3. In germline, CDR1 is SNHLY, CDR2 FYNNEI. J was trimmed by 14 bases and V by 4 bases; bases with no gene match: 6. The CDR3, as DNA: TGTGCCAGCAGTGGCAACAGGGGGCAGACCCTCCACTTT. Protein: CASSGNRGQTLHF.